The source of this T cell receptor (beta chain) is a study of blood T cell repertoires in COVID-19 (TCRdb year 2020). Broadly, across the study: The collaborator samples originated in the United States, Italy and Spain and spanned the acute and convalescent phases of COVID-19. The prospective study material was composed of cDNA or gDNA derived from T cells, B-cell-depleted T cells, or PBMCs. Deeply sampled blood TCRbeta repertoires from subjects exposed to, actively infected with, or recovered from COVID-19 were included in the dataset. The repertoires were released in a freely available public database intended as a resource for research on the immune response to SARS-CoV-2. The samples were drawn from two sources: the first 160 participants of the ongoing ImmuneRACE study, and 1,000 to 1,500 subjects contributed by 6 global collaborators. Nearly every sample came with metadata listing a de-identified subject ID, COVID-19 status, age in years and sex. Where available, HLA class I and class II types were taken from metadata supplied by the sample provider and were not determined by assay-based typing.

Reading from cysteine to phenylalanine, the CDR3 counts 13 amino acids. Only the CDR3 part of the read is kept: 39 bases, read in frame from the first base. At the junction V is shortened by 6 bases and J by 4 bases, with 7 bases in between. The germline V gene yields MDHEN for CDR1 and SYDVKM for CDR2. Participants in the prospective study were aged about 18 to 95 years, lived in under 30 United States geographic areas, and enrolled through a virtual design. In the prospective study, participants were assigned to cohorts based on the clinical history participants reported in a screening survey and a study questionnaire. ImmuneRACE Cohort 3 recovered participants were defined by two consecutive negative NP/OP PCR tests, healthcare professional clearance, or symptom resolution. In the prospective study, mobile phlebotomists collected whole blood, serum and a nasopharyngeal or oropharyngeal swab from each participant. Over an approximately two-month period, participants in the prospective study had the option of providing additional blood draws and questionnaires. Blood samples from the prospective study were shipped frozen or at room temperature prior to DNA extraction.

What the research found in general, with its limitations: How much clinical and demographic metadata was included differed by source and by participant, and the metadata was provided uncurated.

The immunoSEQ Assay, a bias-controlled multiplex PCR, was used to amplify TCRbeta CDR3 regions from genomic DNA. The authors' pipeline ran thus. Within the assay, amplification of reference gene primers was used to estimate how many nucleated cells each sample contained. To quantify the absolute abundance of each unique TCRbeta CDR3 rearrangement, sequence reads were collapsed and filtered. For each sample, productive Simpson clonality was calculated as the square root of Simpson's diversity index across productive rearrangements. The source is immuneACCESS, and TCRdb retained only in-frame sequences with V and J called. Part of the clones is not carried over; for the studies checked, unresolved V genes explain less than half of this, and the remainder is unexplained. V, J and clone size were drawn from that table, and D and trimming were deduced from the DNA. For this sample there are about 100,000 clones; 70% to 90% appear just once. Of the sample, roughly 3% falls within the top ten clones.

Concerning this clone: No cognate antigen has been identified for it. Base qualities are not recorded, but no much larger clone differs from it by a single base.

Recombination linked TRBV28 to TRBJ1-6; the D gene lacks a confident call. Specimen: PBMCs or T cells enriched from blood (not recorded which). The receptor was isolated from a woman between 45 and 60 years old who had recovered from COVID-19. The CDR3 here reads CASRPEYNSPLHF. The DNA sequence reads TGTGCCAGCAGGCCGGAGTATAATTCACCCCTCCACTTT.